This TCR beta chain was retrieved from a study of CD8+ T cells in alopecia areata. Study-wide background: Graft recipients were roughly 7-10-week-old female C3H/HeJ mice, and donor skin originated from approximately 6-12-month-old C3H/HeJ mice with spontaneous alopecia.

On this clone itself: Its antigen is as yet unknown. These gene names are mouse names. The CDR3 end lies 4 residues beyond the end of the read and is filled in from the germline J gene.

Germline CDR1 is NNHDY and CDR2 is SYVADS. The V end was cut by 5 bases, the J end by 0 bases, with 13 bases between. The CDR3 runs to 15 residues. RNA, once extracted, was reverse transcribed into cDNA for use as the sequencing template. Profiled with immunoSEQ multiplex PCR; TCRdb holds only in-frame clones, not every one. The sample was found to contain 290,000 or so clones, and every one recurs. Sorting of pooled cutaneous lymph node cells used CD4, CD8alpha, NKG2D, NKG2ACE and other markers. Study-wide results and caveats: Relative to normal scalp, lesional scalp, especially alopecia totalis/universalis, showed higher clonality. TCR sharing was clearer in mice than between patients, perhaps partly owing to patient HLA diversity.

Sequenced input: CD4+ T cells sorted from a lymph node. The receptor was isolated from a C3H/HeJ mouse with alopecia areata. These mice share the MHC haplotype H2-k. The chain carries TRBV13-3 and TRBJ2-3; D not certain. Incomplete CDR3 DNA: TGTGCCAGCAGCCCCGACAAAACTAGTGCAGAA. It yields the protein CASSPDKTSAE. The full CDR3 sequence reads CASSPDKTSAETLYF.